The present T cell receptor (beta chain) was sequenced within a study of T cells in Graves' hyperthyroidism and ophthalmopathy (dated by TCRdb to the late 2010s). Context from the whole study: Peripheral blood samples were taken at the time of initial diagnosis, prior to any treatment. Once sampling was done, hyperthyroidism patients were given methimazole at a starting dose of 30 mg daily, whereas ophthalmopathy patients were given high-dose intravenous methylprednisolone. An independent validation cohort of under 20 hyperthyroidism patients and about 15 patients who later progressed to ophthalmopathy tested prospective prediction of ophthalmopathy. To identify TCR V-J signatures that set the groups apart, the researchers used a discovery cohort of 100 patients, made up of fewer than 50 with Graves' ophthalmopathy and some 60 with stable Graves' hyperthyroidism. The roughly 91 discovery patients were randomly divided into training and test sets at a 7:3 ratio. Thyroid tissue and blood T-cell repertoires from six Graves' hyperthyroidism patients were also compared in the study. According to the paper, TCR Vbeta CDR3 sequencing was carried out on 135 peripheral blood samples, which came from approximately 41 ophthalmopathy, under 85 hyperthyroidism and roughly 17 progressor patients.

Comment on this clonotype: Its target antigen remains unknown. No much larger clone is present one base from it, and per-base qualities are unavailable.

The paper as a whole reports these results and caveats: During validation, the model predicted progression to ophthalmopathy a median of around 6 months ahead of onset, with 60% to 71% sensitivity and about 75% specificity. In cross-validation, a model built on a 13 V-J signature told ophthalmopathy apart from stable hyperthyroidism with approximately 90% sensitivity and about 81% specificity, and in testing the same model reached 80%/75%. No statistical method was used to set the sample size in advance, and investigators knew the group allocation. Most expanded thyroid clonotypes (frequency above 0.001) were also detected in blood, suggesting blood repertoires may reflect thyroid immune responses.

The TCR beta CDR3 regions were amplified from the RNA transcripts. A first-round RT-PCR of the TCR CDR3 used the HTBI primer set with the Qiagen OneStep RT-PCR kit. Libraries were constructed in a second round of multiplex PCR, after which size selection and purification were performed. Sequencing of the libraries was done on an Illumina HiSeq2000 using paired-end 100 bp reads. Regarding the original processing steps: Raw data were processed with SOAPnuke, discarding reads with adapters, uncalled bases, mean Phred below 15, or no exact constant-primer or identifier match. COPE v1.2.5 was used to merge the high-quality paired reads, and each unique nucleotide sequence was defined as a clonotype. MiTCR v1.1 was used to align clonotypes to the IMGT TRBV, TRBD and TRBJ reference segments. Only V-J combinations with frequency above 0.0001, covering 99% to 99.2% of repertoires, were analysed. A TCS score was defined as the ratio between F50 (clonal expansion) and ExV (chaos), using BLOSUM62-based TCRdist between CDR3 peptides within each V-J. Welch's t-statistics and random forest reduced 500 to 550 V-J features to roughly 13, which were used in a naive Bayes classifier (R e1071). Clones were called with MiXCR by TCRdb after fastp trimmed the public reads at Q25, and only in-frame beta chains were retained. Here each entry gathers all rows of one CDR3 protein and keeps the most common genes and DNA. Clone size and V and J calls follow TCRdb, not the original study. Recorded for this sample are hundreds of thousands of distinct CDR3 sequences; 16% of them occurred a single time. Around 28% of the sample is in the top ten clones.

Moderately to severely active disease, a Clinical Activity Score of at least 3, a NOSPECS grade of at least 4, and a duration under 3 months were present in ophthalmopathy patients. Any patient with an uncontrolled infection, another autoimmune disease, pregnancy or lactation was excluded. Diagnoses relied on clinical symptoms, serum thyroxine and TRAb, thyroid ultrasound and orbital computed tomography. PBMCs were isolated from 7.5 to 10 ml of fresh peripheral blood by Ficoll-Paque density gradient centrifugation. Total RNA was extracted with Trizol reagent, and quality was checked on an Agilent 2100 Bioanalyzer. At the junction V is shortened by 6 bases and J by 8 bases, with 10 bases in between. The CDR3 contains 11 residues, cysteine and phenylalanine counted. Just the 33-base CDR3 DNA is kept, in frame starting at base 1. CDR1 and CDR2 were assigned from the germline V gene (reference sequence) as SEHNR and FQNEAQ.

The rearrangement joined TRBV7-9 to TRBJ1-2, with the identity of the D gene unclear. The receptor was isolated from a woman under 30 with Graves' ophthalmopathy. The sequencing sample was made of blood. The CDR3 corresponds to CASRMAEGYTF. The sequence in DNA is TGTGCCAGCAGAATGGCAGAGGGCTACACCTTC. Full variable domain (CDR3 extended with the reference TRBV7-9 and TRBJ1-2 proteins): DTGVSQNPRHKITKRGQNVTFRCDPISEHNRLYWYRQTLGQGPEFLTYFQNEAQLEKSRLLSDRFSAERPKGSFSTLEIQRTEQGDSAMYLCASRMAEGYTFGSGTRLTVV.